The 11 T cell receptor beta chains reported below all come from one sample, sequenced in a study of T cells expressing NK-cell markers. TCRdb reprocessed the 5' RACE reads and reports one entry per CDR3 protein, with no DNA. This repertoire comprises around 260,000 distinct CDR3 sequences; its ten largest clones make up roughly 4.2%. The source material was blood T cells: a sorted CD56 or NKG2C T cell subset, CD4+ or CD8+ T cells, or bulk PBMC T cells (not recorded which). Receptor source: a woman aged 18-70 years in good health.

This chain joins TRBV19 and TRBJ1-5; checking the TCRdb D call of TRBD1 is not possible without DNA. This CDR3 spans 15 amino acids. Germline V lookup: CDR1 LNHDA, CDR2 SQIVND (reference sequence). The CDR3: CASKGGRRDNQPQHF. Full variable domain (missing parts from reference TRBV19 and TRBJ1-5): DGGITQSPKYLFRKEGQNVTLSCEQNLNHDAMYWYRQDPGQGLRLIYYSQIVNDFQKGDIAEGYSVSREKKESFPLTVTSAQKNPTAFYLCASKGGRRDNQPQHFGDGTRLSIL.

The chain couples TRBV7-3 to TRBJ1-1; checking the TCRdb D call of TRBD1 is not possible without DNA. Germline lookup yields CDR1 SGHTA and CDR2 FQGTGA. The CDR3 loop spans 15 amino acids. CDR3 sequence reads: CASSAVGTGGLSAFF.

The CDR3 loop is CSVEERVWGEQFF. The chain couples TRBV29-1 to TRBJ2-1; TCRdb returns TRBD2, unconfirmable since there is no DNA. The CDR3 has 13 residues. The germline V gene encodes CDR1 SQVTM and CDR2 ANQGSEA.

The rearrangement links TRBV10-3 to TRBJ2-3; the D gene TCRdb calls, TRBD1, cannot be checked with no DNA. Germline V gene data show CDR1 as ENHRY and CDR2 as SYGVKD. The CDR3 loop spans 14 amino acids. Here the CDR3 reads CATRQGAGTDTQYF.

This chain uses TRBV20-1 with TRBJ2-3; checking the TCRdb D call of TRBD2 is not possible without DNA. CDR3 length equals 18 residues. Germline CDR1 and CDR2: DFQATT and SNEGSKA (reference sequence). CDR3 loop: CSASSAGGFELSTDTQYF.

The CDR3 loop is CASSYDGGETQYF. The V gene is TRBV28, the J gene TRBJ2-5. Germline loops: CDR1 MDHEN, CDR2 SYDVKM. The CDR3 contains 13 residues. The variable domain in full, completed from reference TRBV28 and TRBJ2-5, reads DVKVTQSSRYLVKRTGEKVFLECVQDMDHENMFWYRQDPGLGLRLIYFSYDVKMKEKGDIPEGYSVSREKKERFSLILESASTNQTSMYLCASSYDGGETQYFGPGTRLLVL.

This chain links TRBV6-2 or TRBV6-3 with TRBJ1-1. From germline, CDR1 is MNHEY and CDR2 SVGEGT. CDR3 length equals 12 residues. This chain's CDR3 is CASQKISTEAFF.

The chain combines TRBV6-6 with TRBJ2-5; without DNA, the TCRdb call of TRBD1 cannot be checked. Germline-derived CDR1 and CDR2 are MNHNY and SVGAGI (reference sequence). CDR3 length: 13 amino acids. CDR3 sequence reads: CASSHTGQETQYF.

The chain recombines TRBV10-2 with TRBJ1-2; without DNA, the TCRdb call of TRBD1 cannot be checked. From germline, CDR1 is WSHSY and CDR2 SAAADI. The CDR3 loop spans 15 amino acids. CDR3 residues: CASRSAGQGDNGYTF.

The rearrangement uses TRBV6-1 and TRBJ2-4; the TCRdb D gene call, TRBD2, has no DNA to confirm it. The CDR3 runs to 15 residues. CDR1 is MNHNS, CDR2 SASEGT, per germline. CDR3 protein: CATLPEWGAKNIQYF.

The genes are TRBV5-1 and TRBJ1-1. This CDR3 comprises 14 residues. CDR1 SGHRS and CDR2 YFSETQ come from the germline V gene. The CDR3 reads CASSLARGNTEAFF.